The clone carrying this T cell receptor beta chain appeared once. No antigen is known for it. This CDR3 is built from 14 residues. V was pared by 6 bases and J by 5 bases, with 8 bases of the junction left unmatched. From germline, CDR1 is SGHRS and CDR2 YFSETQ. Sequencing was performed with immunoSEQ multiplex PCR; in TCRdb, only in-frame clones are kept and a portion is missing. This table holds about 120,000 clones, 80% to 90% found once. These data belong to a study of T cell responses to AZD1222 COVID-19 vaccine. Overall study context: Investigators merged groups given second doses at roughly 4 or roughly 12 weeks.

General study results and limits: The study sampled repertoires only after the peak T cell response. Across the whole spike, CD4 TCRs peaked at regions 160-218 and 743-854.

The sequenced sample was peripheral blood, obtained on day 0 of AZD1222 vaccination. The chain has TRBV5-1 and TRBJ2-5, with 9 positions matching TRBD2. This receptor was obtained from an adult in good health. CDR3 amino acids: CASNTGTSSETQYF. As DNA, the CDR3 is TGCGCCAGCAACACCGGGACTAGCAGCGAGACCCAGTACTTC.